This T cell receptor beta chain was identified during a study of T cell responses to AZD1222 COVID-19 vaccine. In the case of this clone: The antigen is not known.

Study-wide results and caveats: White British donors predominated, females outnumbered males, and clonal diversity was possibly underestimated.

Sequencing used immunoSEQ multiplex PCR; TCRdb keeps in-frame clones, though not all of them. The sample has roughly 100,000 clones, less than 90% seen once. Germline V gene sequence: CDR1 SGHNT, CDR2 YYREEE (reference sequence). The CDR3 totals 14 residues. V gave up 1 base and J gave up 2 bases, with 7 bases separating them. The sequence was obtained from an adult in good health. Source: peripheral blood, taken on day 0 of AZD1222 vaccination. This sequence joins TRBV5-4 and TRBJ2-1; weak D call: TRBD1 (6 bases). CDR3 sequence reads: CASSLPGAYNEQFF. The CDR3 DNA sequence: TGTGCCAGCAGCTTGCCAGGGGCCTACAATGAGCAGTTCTTC. Variable domain in full (rest from reference TRBV5-4 and TRBJ2-1): ETGVTQSPTHLIKTRGQQVTLRCSSQSGHNTVSWYQQALGQGPQFIFQYYREEENGRGNFPPRFSGLQFPNYSSELNVNALELDDSALYLCASSLPGAYNEQFFGPGTRLTVL.